The following is a TCR beta chain sequence with its context. This clonotype has more than one count but fewer than ten. This clone's antigen is unknown. No per-base quality is available; no much larger clone lies one base away. V and J lose 3 bases and 6 bases, and a span of 13 bases separates them. Measured from the cysteine to the phenylalanine, the CDR3 is 14 residues long. Only the CDR3 region is kept as DNA, spanning 42 bases read in frame from base 1. These data come from a study of T cell repertoires in cytomegalovirus infection (dated by TCRdb to 2018 to 2020). For the study in its entirety: Peptide stimulations targeted recently identified HLA-C-restricted CMV epitopes, whose presentation resists viral immunomodulation, together with well-studied HLA-B-restricted epitopes. The HLA type of each donor mattered for the analysis, because public TCR beta signatures pointed to carriage of CMV infection along with the matching HLA type. Points the paper makes about the study in general: The ex vivo response was dominated by HLA-C-restricted CMV-specific TCR beta clonotypes, which also provided the single most frequent clonotype in two of eight donors. Carriers of CMV infection plus the relevant HLA type were discriminated by the cumulative frequency of public TCR beta family members in the study cohort and in an independent approximately 360-donor cohort.

Instrument used: Illumina HiSeq 1500. TCRdb took the public reads, trimmed them with fastp at Q25, ran MiXCR for clone calling and kept in-frame beta chains. Here each entry gathers all rows of one CDR3 protein and keeps the most common genes and DNA. This sample holds some 920,000 distinct CDR3 sequences; about 33% were observed only once. Roughly 13% of the sample lies in the top ten. Explained via the paper, the treatment or condition label denotes: in vitro stimulation with specific CMV peptide epitopes to enrich CMV-specific T cells. The sample here was cultured CD8+ T cells from PBMCs, taken from culture after CMV antigen stimulation. The chain is assembled from TRBV23-1 and TRBJ2-3; the best D guess is TRBD2, with 6 bases matching. Being an ORF, TRBV23-1 has a function that is uncertain. This clonotype was sampled from a human donor in good health (CMV status not recorded). Some clones in this sample may be carry-over from other donors' samples. The nucleotide sequence reads as follows: TGCGCCAGCAGTCACGGGGAGGTGGATGATACGCAGTATTTT. This sequence encodes CASSHGEVDDTQYF.